This TCR beta chain was sequenced in a study of T cells expressing NK-cell markers. Study conclusions and caveats: These same clonotypes (in a few donors) also led the CD3+CD56-NKG2C+ fraction. In about 6 donors, dominant NKG2C+ clonotypes were roughly 1.0-7.0% of CD8+ T cells. HCMV specificity of the expanded NKG2C+ T cell clones stayed unclear.

Looked up from germline, CDR1 is SGHRS and CDR2 is YFSETQ. CDR3 length: 17 residues. UMIs accompanied the 5'RACE template switching by which TCR beta cDNA was made. Following a re-call of the 5' RACE reads, TCRdb has one entry per CDR3 protein and lacks DNA. This repertoire includes hundreds of thousands of distinct CDR3 sequences. About this clonotype: What it binds is not known.

The sample comprised blood T cells: a sorted CD56 or NKG2C T cell subset, CD4+ or CD8+ T cells, or bulk PBMC T cells (not recorded which). The chain recombines TRBV5-1 with TRBJ2-7; there is no DNA to check the TCRdb D call of TRBD1. The clonotype comes from a man aged 18-70 years in good health. The CDR3 is CASSLGGTANLRDEQYF.